A selection of T cell receptor beta chains follows, all from one sample in a study of cytomegalovirus exposure and HLA in healthy donors. Profiled with immunoSEQ multiplex PCR; TCRdb holds only in-frame clones, not every one. The repertoire has some 200,000 clones, about 83% of them found once; the top ten carry 1.2% to 1.5%. Sequencing was carried out using PBMCs. Every receptor here comes from a girl aged 5-17 years in good health and CMV-seronegative. Each CDR3 is given with its conserved first and last residue. D genes are given only for firm matches. Only some rows state a clone size, as once, few, many or a class for expanded clones.

CDR3 protein	CDR3 DNA	J gene	V gene	D gene	clone size	CDR3 length
CASRLNEKLFF	TGTGCCAGCAGACTGAATGAAAAACTGTTTTTT	TRBJ1-4	TRBV6-4	-	few	11
CASKLDGGEISYEQYF	TGTGCCAGTAAACTCGACGGGGGGGAGATCTCCTACGAGCAGTACTTC	TRBJ2-7	TRBV19	TRBD2	few	16
CSVDRGADTQYF	TGCAGCGTTGACCGGGGGGCAGATACGCAGTATTTT	TRBJ2-3	TRBV29-1	TRBD2	-	12
CASSLTSGTYNEQFF	TGTGCCAGCAGCCTGACTAGCGGTACCTACAATGAGCAGTTCTTC	TRBJ2-1	TRBV5-4	TRBD2	-	15
CASRTDRAPTGELFF	TGTGCCAGCAGAACCGACAGGGCCCCCACCGGGGAGCTGTTTTTT	TRBJ2-2	TRBV2	TRBD1	-	15
CASSIGQGAGNQPQHF	TGTGCCAGTAGTATAGGTCAGGGGGCCGGCAATCAGCCCCAGCATTTT	TRBJ1-5	TRBV19	TRBD1	-	16
CASSQEAAGGLLYNEQFF	TGCGCCAGCAGCCAAGAAGCAGCGGGGGGGCTCCTCTACAATGAGCAGTTCTTC	TRBJ2-1	TRBV4-3	TRBD2	-	18
CATSSDRGVEKLFF	TGTGCCACCAGCAGTGACAGGGGGGTCGAAAAACTGTTTTTT	TRBJ1-4	TRBV15	TRBD1	-	14
CASSFPEQGGDTEAFF	TGTGCCAGCAGTTTTCCAGAACAGGGGGGGGACACTGAAGCTTTCTTT	TRBJ1-1	TRBV28	TRBD1	-	16
CASSPDRDRGISGNTIYF	TGTGCCAGCTCCCCTGACCGGGACAGGGGGATCTCTGGAAACACCATATATTTT	TRBJ1-3	TRBV18	TRBD1	-	18
CASTSLTAQYF	TGTGCCAGCACCTCCTTAACGGCCCAGTACTTC	TRBJ2-5	TRBV2	-	-	11
CSAGGGSDEQFF	TGCAGCGCGGGTGGGGGGTCTGATGAGCAGTTCTTC	TRBJ2-1	TRBV29-1	-	-	12
CASSGPGGDFEKLFF	TGTGCCAGCAGTGGCCCAGGGGGCGATTTTGAAAAACTGTTTTTT	TRBJ1-4	TRBV2	TRBD1	once	15
CATDLGGSISGYTF	TGTGCCACCGATCTAGGGGGCTCGATCTCTGGCTACACCTTC	TRBJ1-2	TRBV2	TRBD1	-	14
CASSSGTFEGEAFF	TGTGCCAGCAGTTCCGGGACTTTCGAGGGGGAAGCTTTCTTT	TRBJ1-1	TRBV6-6	-	-	14
CASNLFAGSVADTQYF	TGTGCCAGCAACTTGTTTGCGGGTTCGGTTGCAGATACGCAGTATTTT	TRBJ2-3	TRBV6-6	-	few	16
CASSPPGTGAGANVLTF	TGTGCCAGCTCACCACCGGGGACAGGGGCTGGGGCCAACGTCCTGACTTTC	TRBJ2-6	TRBV18	TRBD1	-	17
CASSLEEGIGGYTF	TGCGCCAGCAGCTTGGAGGAGGGAATCGGAGGCTACACCTTC	TRBJ1-2	TRBV5-1	-	-	14
CASSLEITRETQYF	TGTGCCAGCAGCTTAGAGATCACGAGGGAGACCCAGTACTTC	TRBJ2-5	TRBV11-2	-	-	14
CASSYSPGGNQPQHF	TGTGCCAGCAGTTACTCCCCAGGGGGCAATCAGCCCCAGCATTTT	TRBJ1-5	TRBV6-5	-	-	15
CASSERLAGGPSSYNEQFF	TGTGCCAGCAGTGAACGACTAGCGGGGGGCCCGAGCTCCTACAATGAGCAGTTCTTC	TRBJ2-1	TRBV6-1	TRBD2	-	19
CASSSWTSGREETQYF	TGTGCCAGCAGCTCCTGGACTAGCGGGAGAGAAGAGACCCAGTACTTC	TRBJ2-5	TRBV7-9	TRBD2	-	16
CASTYRVGDNSPLHF	TGTGCCAGCACCTACAGAGTGGGAGATAATTCACCCCTCCACTTT	TRBJ1-6	TRBV5-4	-	-	15
CASSQGLAGVKEQFF	TGTGCCAGCAGCCAAGGATTAGCGGGGGTAAAAGAGCAGTTCTTC	TRBJ2-1	TRBV14	TRBD2	once	15
CASSSQWGPQHF	TGTGCCAGCAGTTCCCAATGGGGCCCCCAGCATTTT	TRBJ1-5	TRBV27	-	-	12
CASSQTGSEKLFF	TGCGCCAGCAGCCAGACAGGGTCCGAAAAACTGTTTTTT	TRBJ1-4	TRBV5-1	TRBD1	-	13
CASSRGGLAYGYTF	TGTGCCAGCAGTCGGGGTGGGTTAGCCTATGGCTACACCTTC	TRBJ1-2	TRBV2	-	-	14
CASSLNLYYEQYF	TGTGCCAGCAGTTTGAACCTCTACTACGAGCAGTACTTC	TRBJ2-7	TRBV27	-	-	13
CASSLGAAGGDEQFF	TGTGCCAGCAGCTTAGGGGCAGCGGGGGGGGATGAGCAGTTCTTC	TRBJ2-1	TRBV11-3	TRBD2	-	15
CASSVPGQGRNEQFF	TGTGCCAGCAGCGTACCGGGACAGGGACGCAATGAGCAGTTCTTC	TRBJ2-1	TRBV27	TRBD1	-	15
CASTGQGQNSGANVLTF	TGTGCCAGTACGGGACAGGGCCAAAACTCTGGGGCCAACGTCCTGACTTTC	TRBJ2-6	TRBV19	TRBD1	-	17
CSVEQQGIEAFF	TGCAGCGTTGAACAACAGGGGATTGAAGCTTTCTTT	TRBJ1-1	TRBV29-1	TRBD1	-	12
CASSLVRSGSLQKDEQFF	TGTGCCAGCAGTTTAGTTCGTAGCGGGTCCCTACAAAAGGATGAGCAGTTCTTC	TRBJ2-1	TRBV28	TRBD2	few	18
CASRYRQGAVNQPQHF	TGTGCCAGCAGGTATCGACAGGGGGCGGTTAATCAGCCCCAGCATTTT	TRBJ1-5	TRBV5-8	TRBD1	-	16
CASSRQGAAGTYEQYF	TGTGCCAGCAGCCGGCAGGGAGCAGCGGGAACCTACGAGCAGTACTTC	TRBJ2-7	TRBV11-2	TRBD2	-	16
CASSLGDTLIYGYTF	TGTGCCAGCAGCTTAGGGGACACACTGATCTATGGCTACACCTTC	TRBJ1-2	TRBV7-9	-	few	15
CASSLDMSTEAFF	TGTGCCAGCAGCTTAGACATGTCCACTGAAGCTTTCTTT	TRBJ1-1	TRBV11-1	-	-	13
CAISESVASTDTQYF	TGTGCCATCAGTGAGTCAGTAGCTAGCACAGATACGCAGTATTTT	TRBJ2-3	TRBV10-3	-	-	15
CASSPNSGNTEAFF	TGTGCCAGCTCACCTAATTCGGGAAACACTGAAGCTTTCTTT	TRBJ1-1	TRBV18	-	-	14